This entry describes one T cell receptor (beta chain). The sample belongs to a study of control samples from healthy donors and cancer patients. Only in-frame clones appear in the TCRdb table, and some are missing; sequencing was by immunoSEQ multiplex PCR. The sample lists about 140,000 clones, about 90% seen once, with under 9% in the top ten. V lost 4 bases, J lost 10 bases, and 18 bases stayed unmatched. Germline CDR1 reads SGHRS; CDR2 reads YFSETQ. The CDR3 covers 17 residues. V and J are TRBV5-1 and TRBJ2-1; 9 nucleotides match TRBD2. This clonotype was obtained from a young man in good health. Sequences were obtained from blood. The CDR3 is CASSATQLAGFPGEQFF. CDR3 nucleotides: TGCGCCAGCAGCGCCACCCAACTAGCGGGCTTCCCGGGGGAGCAGTTCTTC.